This T cell receptor beta chain was captured in a study of shared clonotypes between healthy human individuals. As for the study in general: There were three CD4 naive, three CD4 memory, two CD8 naive and one CD8 memory plates per donor.

Assay runs were performed at deep level. Measured with immunoSEQ multiplex PCR; TCRdb has only the in-frame clones, and not every one. The repertoire holds 1.5 million to 2.5 million clones, with less than 95% as singletons. As concerns this clone: Its antigen is undetermined.

Naive CD8 cells lacked CD45RO and underwent positive selection for CCR7, leaving out terminally differentiated effector memory CD45RA+ cells. Recent vaccinations or acute infections were absent in the healthy HIV-negative adult donors. Study observations and caveats: Donors were few, which limited the genetic and exposure-history diversity represented.

The source of this sequence is a man between 18 and 35 years old in good health. Sequenced sample: naive CD8+ T cells sorted from blood.

CDR3 DNA: TGTGCCAGCAGTTTATGGGCTAGCGGGCCCTACAATGAGCAGTTCTTC. Amino acids: CASSLWASGPYNEQFF. The rearrangement uses TRBV27 and TRBJ2-1; 8 nucleotides align to TRBD2. Germline assignment: CDR1 MNHEY and CDR2 SMNVEV (reference sequence). This CDR3 spans 16 amino acids. V lost 1 base, J lost 2 bases, and 4 bases stayed unmatched.